This is a list of T cell receptor beta chains from one sample in a study of glioma-infiltrating T cells. TCRdb reprocessed the multiplex PCR reads with MiXCR, giving one entry per CDR3 protein. The sample has tens of thousands of distinct CDR3 sequences, about 40% seen once. Material for sequencing was glioma tissue, nonneoplastic brain tissue, or PBMCs (not recorded which). The receptors derive from a human donor with low-grade glioma or glioblastoma, undergoing nonglioma brain surgery, or in good health (not recorded which). Both conserved end residues are part of each CDR3.

TRBJ2-1 | TRBV19 | CASSIVPQETNEQFF
TRBJ2-7 | TRBV9 | CASSTRDIVGSYEQYF
TRBJ2-7 | TRBV3-1 | CASSRPGTGSYEQYF
TRBJ1-5 | TRBV27 | CASCLTGGMSNQPQHF
TRBJ1-1 | TRBV5-6 | CASTRAPGTEAFF
TRBJ2-7 | TRBV9 | CASSVGGAGGNEQYF
TRBJ2-1 | TRBV2 | CASRVTLIAEENNEQFF
TRBJ2-5 | TRBV19 | CASSTTGQGETQYF
TRBJ1-2 | TRBV11-3 | CASSYGTDRGYGYTF
TRBJ1-2 | TRBV2 | CASSERRGYGYTF
TRBJ2-1 | TRBV12-3/TRBV12-4 | CASSYYNKQFF
TRBJ2-1 | TRBV27 | CASSFVRLRRREGNEQFF
TRBJ2-7 | TRBV6-6 | CASSPYRGDKEQYF
TRBJ2-3 | TRBV24-1 | CATSERQNGKQYF
TRBJ1-1 | TRBV19 | CASNILQGNTEAFF
TRBJ2-1 | TRBV18 | CASSPGLNYNEQFF
TRBJ1-1 | TRBV7-8 | CASSPGKQGALHTEAFF
TRBJ2-1 | TRBV5-1 | CASSVLGGRTYNEQFF
TRBJ1-5 | TRBV7-9 | CASSRDRSDQPQHF
TRBJ1-1 | TRBV10-3 | CAISESTLNTEAFF
TRBJ1-1 | TRBV27 | CASSAQRTTGAFF
TRBJ1-5 | TRBV27 | CASSLSAGNQPQHF
TRBJ2-1 | TRBV6-1 | CASSGGLRSNEQFF
TRBJ2-1 | TRBV11-2 | CASSYQLGSYYNEQFF
TRBJ2-5 | TRBV14 | CASSRGVGSTQYF
TRBJ1-2 | TRBV10-3 | CAIRGSDRDGYTF
TRBJ2-2 | TRBV18 | CASSPVRWDTGELFF
TRBJ1-1 | TRBV15 | CATSQRQGNTEDFF
TRBJ2-4 | TRBV9 | CASSPGQGNIQYF
TRBJ2-1 | TRBV7-2 | CASSLGAGRVGNEQFF
TRBJ2-3 | TRBV7-2 | CASSLGSSSDTQYF
TRBJ1-5 | TRBV7-2 | CASGLGQNQPQHF